This TCR beta chain originates from a study of T-cell memory formation after mild COVID-19. Study observations and caveats: Some SARS-CoV-2-responding clones were already detected in memory before infection.

This clonotype was counted at least ten times. Its antigen remains unidentified. Using its own MiXCR run on the 5' RACE reads, TCRdb lists one record per CDR3 protein. The table shows around 29,000 distinct CDR3 sequences, with approximately 12% occurring only once. Sequencing used PBMCs or a T cell subset sorted from them (not recorded which). The sequence was collected from an adult woman who had mild COVID-19 (a few samples of this study predate the infection). Cell type and time point are not known.

The chain's CDR3 is CASSTGTENTGELFF. CDR3 DNA: TGTGCCAGCAGCACCGGGACGGAGAACACCGGGGAGCTGTTTTTT. The chain is built from TRBV3-1 and TRBJ2-2; D may match TRBD1 or TRBD2 (5 bases each). This CDR3 region has 15 residues. Trimming stripped 5 bases from V and 1 base from J, with 11 bases between. CDR1 LGHDT and CDR2 YNNKEL come from the germline V gene (reference sequence).